This T cell receptor beta chain was found in a study of response to subunit inactivated influenza vaccine. TCRdb fed the RT-PCR reads into MiXCR, producing one record per CDR3 protein. The sample records about 520,000 distinct CDR3 sequences, about 25% being singletons. The sequence was obtained from a man aged 50-59 years who received an inactivated influenza vaccine. Sequenced material: CD4+ T cells sorted from PBMCs, taken 4 to 6 days after vaccination.

CDR3 residues: CSATLSGNYEQYF. The CDR3 nucleotides are TGCAGTGCTACCCTGTCGGGGAACTACGAGCAGTACTTC. This chain uses TRBV20-1 with TRBJ2-7; maybe TRBD2 (5 bases). Germline V gene data show CDR1 as DFQATT and CDR2 as SNEGSKA (reference sequence). CDR3 length: 13 residues. The V gene lost 4 bases and the J gene lost 3 bases, with 13 bases spanning the gap.